The source of this T cell receptor (beta chain) is a study of Graves' ophthalmopathy and Graves' hyperthyroidism. Study outcomes and limitations: Ophthalmopathy progression cases were predicted by the model with roughly 64% sensitivity and 72% to 80% specificity. Clonotypes were expanded in thyroid at above 0.001 frequency, and most also appeared in blood.

The germline V gene has CDR1 DFQATT and CDR2 SNEGSKA (reference sequence). The V gene lost 4 bases and the J gene lost 6 bases, with 12 bases spanning the gap. This CDR3 region has 12 residues. This clonotype has just a few counts. Its antigen is currently unknown. The TCR beta CDR3 regions underwent amplification from RNA transcripts. Second-round multiplex PCR came after first-round RT-PCR with HTBI primers. MiXCR, applied by TCRdb to the multiplex PCR reads, yields one record per CDR3 protein. The data hold roughly 170,000 distinct CDR3 sequences, with approximately 40% observed a single time. Excluded: other autoimmune disease, uncontrolled infection, pregnancy or lactation.

This chain links TRBV20-1 with TRBJ1-2; D gene unclear. The sequence derives from a man younger than 45 with Graves' ophthalmopathy. The sequenced sample was peripheral blood. In nucleotides, the CDR3 is TGCAGTGCTATAGCCCAGGAGGATGGCTACACCTTC. Its protein product is CSAIAQEDGYTF.